This TCR beta chain was sequenced in a study of blood T cell repertoires in COVID-19. Study-level background: Researchers got acute and convalescent COVID-19 samples from the United States, Italy and Spain. From T cells, B-cell-depleted T cells, or PBMCs came the material, which was cDNA or gDNA.

The protocol was immunoSEQ multiplex PCR, while the TCRdb copy is restricted to in-frame clones and leaves out a portion. The top ten hold around 3% of the sample, which has just over 350,000 clones, roughly 87% seen once. The germline CDR1 and CDR2 sequences are SGHTA and FQGNSA. CDR3 length: 15 residues. With 2 bases clipped from V and 4 bases from J, the junction kept 3 bases outside the gene matches. Cohort assignment relied on participant-reported clinical history. The clonotype was recovered from a woman aged 25 to 39 who had recovered from COVID-19. The rearrangement links TRBV7-2 to TRBJ2-1, with 9 bases fitting TRBD2. Specimen: PBMCs or T cells enriched from blood (not recorded which). CDR3 bases: TGTGCCAGCAGCTTATATAGCGGGAGTTACAATGAGCAGTTCTTC. The encoded protein is CASSLYSGSYNEQFF. Full variable domain (rest looked up from reference TRBV7-2 and TRBJ2-1): GAGVSQSPSNKVTEKGKDVELRCDPISGHTALYWYRQSLGQGLEFLIYFQGNSAPDKSGLPSDRFSAERTGGSVSTLTIQRTQQEDSAVYLCASSLYSGSYNEQFFGPGTRLTVL.